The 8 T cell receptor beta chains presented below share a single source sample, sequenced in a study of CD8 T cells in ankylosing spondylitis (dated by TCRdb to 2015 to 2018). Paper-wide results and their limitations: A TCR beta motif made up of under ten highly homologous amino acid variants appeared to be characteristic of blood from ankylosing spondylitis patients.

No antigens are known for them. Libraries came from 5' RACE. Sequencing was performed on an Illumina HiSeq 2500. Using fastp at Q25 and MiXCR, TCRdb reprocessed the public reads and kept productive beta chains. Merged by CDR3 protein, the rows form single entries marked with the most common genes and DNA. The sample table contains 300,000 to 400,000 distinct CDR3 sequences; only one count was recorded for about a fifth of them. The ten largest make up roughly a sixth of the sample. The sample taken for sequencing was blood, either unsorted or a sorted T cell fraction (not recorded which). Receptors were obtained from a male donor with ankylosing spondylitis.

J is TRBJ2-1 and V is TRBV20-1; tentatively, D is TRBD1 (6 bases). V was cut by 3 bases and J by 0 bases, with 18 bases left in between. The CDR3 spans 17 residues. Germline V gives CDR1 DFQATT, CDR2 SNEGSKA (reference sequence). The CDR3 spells CSARQTFQGSSYNEQFF. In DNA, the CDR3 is TGCAGTGCTAGGCAGACCTTTCAGGGGAGCTCCTACAATGAGCAGTTCTTC.

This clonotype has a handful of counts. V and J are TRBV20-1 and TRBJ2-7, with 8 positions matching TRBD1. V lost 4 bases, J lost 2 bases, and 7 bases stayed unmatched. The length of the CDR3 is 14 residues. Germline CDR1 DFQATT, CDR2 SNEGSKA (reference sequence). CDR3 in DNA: TGCAGTGCTATCTTGACAGGGGCCACCTACGAGCAGTACTTC. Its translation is CSAILTGATYEQYF.

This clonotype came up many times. In DNA, the CDR3 is TGTGCCAGCAGTTCCTGGGCCTCCCTGGGGAGCACAGATACGCAGTATTTT. It encodes CASSSWASLGSTDTQYF. V is TRBV27 and J is TRBJ2-3; D remains ambiguous. The CDR3 covers 17 residues. Germline V gene sequence: CDR1 MNHEY, CDR2 SMNVEV (reference sequence). V was cut by 4 bases and J by 0 bases, with 17 bases left in between.

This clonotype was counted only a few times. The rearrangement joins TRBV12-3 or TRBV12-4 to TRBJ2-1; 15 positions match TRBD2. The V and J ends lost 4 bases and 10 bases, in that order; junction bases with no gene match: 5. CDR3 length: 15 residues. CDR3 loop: CASSWTSGRAGEQFF. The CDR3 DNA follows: TGTGCCAGCAGTTGGACTAGCGGGAGGGCGGGAGAGCAGTTCTTC.

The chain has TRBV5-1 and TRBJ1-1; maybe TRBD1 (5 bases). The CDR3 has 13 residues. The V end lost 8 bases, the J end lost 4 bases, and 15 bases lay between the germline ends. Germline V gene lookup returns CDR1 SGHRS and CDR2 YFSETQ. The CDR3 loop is CASRSGAGTEAFF. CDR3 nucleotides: TGCGCCAGTCGCTCTGGGGCGGGCACTGAAGCTTTCTTT.

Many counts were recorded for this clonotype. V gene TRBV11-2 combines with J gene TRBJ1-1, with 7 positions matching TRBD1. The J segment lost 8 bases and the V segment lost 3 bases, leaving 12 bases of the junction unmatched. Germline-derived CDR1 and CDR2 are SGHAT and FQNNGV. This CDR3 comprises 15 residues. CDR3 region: CASSFRGTRVAEAFF. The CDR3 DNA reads TGTGCCAGCAGCTTCAGGGGGACGAGGGTAGCGGAAGCTTTCTTT.

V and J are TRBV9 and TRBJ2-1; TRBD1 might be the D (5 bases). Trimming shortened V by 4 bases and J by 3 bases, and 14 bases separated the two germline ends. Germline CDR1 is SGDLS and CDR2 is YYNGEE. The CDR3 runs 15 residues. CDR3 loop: CASSPAGSGYNEQFF. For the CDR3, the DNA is TGTGCCAGCAGCCCAGCAGGGTCTGGCTACAATGAGCAGTTCTTC.

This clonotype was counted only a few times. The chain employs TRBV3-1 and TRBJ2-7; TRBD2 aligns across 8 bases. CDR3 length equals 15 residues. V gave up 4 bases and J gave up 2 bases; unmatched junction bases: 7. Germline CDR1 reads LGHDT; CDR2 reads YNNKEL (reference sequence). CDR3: CASSRLAGPPYEQYF. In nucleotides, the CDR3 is TGTGCCAGCAGCCGATTAGCGGGGCCACCCTACGAGCAGTACTTC.